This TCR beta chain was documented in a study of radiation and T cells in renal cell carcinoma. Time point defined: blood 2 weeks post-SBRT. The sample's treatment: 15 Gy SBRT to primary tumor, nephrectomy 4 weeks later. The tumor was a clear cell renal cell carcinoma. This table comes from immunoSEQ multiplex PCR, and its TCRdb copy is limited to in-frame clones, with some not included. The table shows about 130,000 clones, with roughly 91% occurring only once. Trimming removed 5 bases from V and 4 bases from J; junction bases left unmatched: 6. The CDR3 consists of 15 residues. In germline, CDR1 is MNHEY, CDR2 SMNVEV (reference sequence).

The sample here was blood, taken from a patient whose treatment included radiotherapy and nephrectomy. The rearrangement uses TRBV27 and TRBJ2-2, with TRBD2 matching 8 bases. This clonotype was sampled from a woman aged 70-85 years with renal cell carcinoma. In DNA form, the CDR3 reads TGTGCCAGCAGTCCCGGGACTAGGCTCACCGGGGAGCTGTTTTTT. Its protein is CASSPGTRLTGELFF.